This TCR beta chain was captured in a study of blood T cell repertoires in COVID-19. About the study: Sample material is recorded as cDNA or gDNA derived from T cells, B-cell-depleted T cells, or PBMCs.

Cohort placement rested on clinical history that participants reported themselves. Exposed participants came across a COVID-19 case within 2 weeks before study entry. Methods used by the authors: The authors estimated nucleated cell counts from reference gene primer amplification. Libraries were prepared by immunoSEQ multiplex PCR; TCRdb keeps only in-frame clonotypes and omits some of them. D and trimming come from the DNA, and the V and J calls and clone size come from that table. The sample lists a few hundred thousand clones, about 90% seen once, with roughly 16% in the top ten. Germline V gives CDR1 MGHRA, CDR2 YSYEKL. The length of the CDR3 is 19 residues. J was trimmed by 5 bases and V by 0 bases; bases with no gene match: 16.

This chain joins TRBV4-1 and TRBJ2-1; 7 bases are a match to TRBD2. Sequencing was done on a sample of PBMCs or T cells enriched from blood (not recorded which). This receptor was obtained from a man aged 30-40 years who had been exposed to COVID-19. The CDR3 DNA is TGCGCCAGCAGCCAAGATGGGAGCGGGGCCAGAAAAATTAACAATGAGCAGTTCTTC. As protein: CASSQDGSGARKINNEQFF.